This T cell receptor (beta chain) was observed in a study of blood T cell repertoires in COVID-19 (dated by TCRdb to between 2020 and 2021). About the study as a whole: The collaborator samples originated in the United States, Italy and Spain and spanned the acute and convalescent phases of COVID-19. Where HLA class I and class II types were available, the types were taken from metadata supplied by the sample provider, not from assay-based typing. The repertoires were released in a freely available public database meant as a resource for research on the immune response to SARS-CoV-2. A de-identified subject ID, COVID-19 status, age in years and sex were almost always included in the sample metadata. The samples were drawn from the first 160 participants of the ongoing ImmuneRACE study and from about 1,200 subjects provided by 6 global collaborators. Deeply sampled blood TCRbeta repertoires from subjects exposed to, actively infected with, or recovered from COVID-19 were included in the dataset. The material from the prospective study consisted of cDNA or gDNA derived from T cells, B-cell-depleted T cells, or PBMCs. Overall study results and their limits: How much clinical and demographic metadata was included differed by source and by participant, and the metadata was provided uncurated.

Note on this clone: Its recognized antigen is unknown. Base qualities were left out, and no much larger clone turns up one base away.

V lost 0 bases and J lost 4 bases; the stretch between them is 9 bases long. Reading the germline V gene gives CDR1 SGHAT and CDR2 FQNNGV. The cysteine opens and the phenylalanine closes a CDR3 of 14 amino acids. The only DNA kept is the CDR3, 42 bases in frame from the first base. Whole blood was collected in K2EDTA tubes by collaborating institutions according to the institutions' own protocols. Collaborator samples were shipped for TCRbeta analysis as frozen whole blood, isolated PBMCs, or DNA extracted from either sample type. TCRbeta CDR3 regions were amplified from genomic DNA by means of the immunoSEQ Assay, a bias-controlled multiplex PCR. As for how the authors treated the data: The number of nucleated cells in each sample was estimated from the amplification of reference gene primers within the assay. To quantify the absolute abundance of each unique TCRbeta CDR3 rearrangement, sequence reads were collapsed and filtered. Productive Simpson clonality was computed per sample as the square root of Simpson's diversity index over productive rearrangements. TCRdb holds this immuneACCESS table with in-frame rearrangements only. Some clones are missing; in checked studies, unresolved V genes explain under half, and the rest has no known cause. The V and J calls and the clone size are those of that table, but D and trimming were determined from the DNA. Counted in this sample were about 140,000 clones; around nine tenths of them appeared once. The top ten constitute around 1.6% of the sample.

The rearrangement combines TRBV11-2 with TRBJ1-2, with the D segment identity uncertain. Sequenced sample: peripheral blood. This TCR was sampled from a human donor in a cohort sampled during active COVID-19. The DNA reads TGTGCCAGCAGCTTAGAACAGCCCTCCTATGGCTACACCTTC. Protein translation: CASSLEQPSYGYTF.